These T cell receptor beta chains were read from a single sample in a study of blood T cell repertoires in COVID-19. Using immunoSEQ multiplex PCR, the repertoire was profiled, and TCRdb retains in-frame clones only, with some absent. The sample records 300,000 to 400,000 clones, about 90% being singletons. Sample: peripheral blood. Receptor source: a woman between 45 and 65 years old with COVID-19, enrolled during active disease. The CDR3 runs from the conserved cysteine through the conserved F or W.

>TRBJ2-1|TRBV4-1
CASSQTPGGRFSYNEQFF
>TRBJ2-7|TRBV5-4
CASYPMGGAYEQYF
>TRBJ2-2|TRBV5-1
CASSLNSRTGLFPGELFF
>TRBJ2-1|TRBV29-1
CSVVANEQFF
>TRBJ1-2|TRBV4-1
CASSQGDRGGYTF
>TRBJ1-2|TRBV3-1/TRBV3-2
CASSPLTNPDYGYTF
>TRBJ1-1|TRBV5-6
CASSQRQGSEAFF
>TRBJ2-7|TRBV6-5
CASKVGLASSYEQYF
>TRBJ2-1|TRBV14
CASSQGTLGTSDEQFF
>TRBJ2-6|TRBV7-8
CASRLGQGAIGANVLTF
>TRBJ1-1|TRBV5-6
CASRKAGGSSAEAFF
>TRBJ1-1|TRBV30
CAWSVSGSLTEAFF
>TRBJ1-2|TRBV20-1
CSAQAGDGYTF
>TRBJ2-5|TRBV6-2/TRBV6-3
CASSYSPRQETQYF
>TRBJ1-2|TRBV19
CASSIPPGSNGYTF
>TRBJ2-3|TRBV13
CASSSPGLVLDTQYF
>TRBJ2-7|TRBV5-1
CASSVGTGGGEQYF
>TRBJ1-1|TRBV30
CAWRTGIGTEAFF
>TRBJ2-3|TRBV4-2
CASSQGSADNTDTQYF
>TRBJ1-5|TRBV25-1
CASSIAGTGNQPQHF
>TRBJ2-7|TRBV9
CASSVGVPGTSGASYEQYF
>TRBJ1-1|TRBV29-1
CSVRRGRTEAFF
>TRBJ1-4|TRBV5-1
CASSLEAGPATNEKLFF
>TRBJ2-7|TRBV19
CASTISGVGVYEQYF
>TRBJ2-1|TRBV6-5
CASIKPGSRVEQFF
>TRBJ1-5|TRBV12-3/TRBV12-4
CASSLRSQPQHF
>TRBJ1-1|TRBV12-3/TRBV12-4
CASSLTRTEAFF
>TRBJ1-1|TRBV11-3
CASSLGQGMNTEAFF
>TRBJ2-7|TRBV6-5
CASTYDRVFLSEQYF
>TRBJ1-5|TRBV19
CASTGTGLGSNQPQHF
>TRBJ2-1|TRBV3-1/TRBV3-2
CASSPRRQGGNNEQFF
>TRBJ1-4|TRBV6-5
CASSRGQVNEKLFF
>TRBJ2-5|TRBV24-1
CATSEWTGPSKETQYF
>TRBJ1-1|TRBV19
CASTDPTRGSSGRVAFF
>TRBJ1-5|TRBV6-5
CASSPWPNQPQHF
>TRBJ2-1|TRBV6-5
CASSPRGREQFF
>TRBJ1-6|TRBV19
CASRKNHRDRGYLYNSPLHF
>TRBJ2-3|TRBV19
CASSWDSLTDTQYF
>TRBJ2-7|TRBV6-6
CASSRTGNYEQYF
>TRBJ2-1|TRBV7-9
CASSLAATLAGDDEQFF
>TRBJ1-4|TRBV7-2
CASSLARGTNEKLFF
>TRBJ2-2|TRBV5-1
CASSLDGQGGGELFF
>TRBJ1-2|TRBV2
CASSGSRDRDNLLYGYTF
>TRBJ2-5|TRBV5-1
CASSLDYQETQYF
>TRBJ1-5|TRBV30
CAWSRSRDQPQHF
>TRBJ1-2|TRBV7-2
CASSLAGVLGGYTF
>TRBJ2-7|TRBV19
CASSIKGGTGGYEQYF
>TRBJ2-7|TRBV6-6
CASSSTAGGYEQYF
>TRBJ2-7|TRBV6-5
CASSYSGQGSYEQYF
>TRBJ1-4|TRBV7-9
CASSLSFSNEKLFF
>TRBJ2-1|TRBV3-1/TRBV3-2
CASSQDIFLEQFF
>TRBJ1-1|TRBV9
CASTRTAMNTEAFF
>TRBJ1-3|TRBV6-1
CASSEGQRIGRNTIYF
>TRBJ2-1|TRBV7-9
CASSLVASGRNNEQFF
>TRBJ1-2|TRBV6-5
CASSYSSQGNYGYTF
>TRBJ1-5|TRBV18
CASLDTPNQPQHF
>TRBJ1-4|TRBV14
CASSRFDRGEEKLFF
>TRBJ2-1|TRBV30
CAWSLGGLAGSNEQFF